The sequence of this TCR beta chain was determined in a study of beta chain features in type 1 diabetes. Study-level background: In age, gender and cell yields, patients were similar to healthy donors. Study-level points and caveats: TCRB CDR3s from Type 1 diabetes patients were moderately but significantly shorter in all four CD4+ subsets.

Sequenced material consisted of expressed TCRB transcripts (all of the isolated RNA was reverse transcribed). Profiling relied on immunoSEQ multiplex PCR, and the TCRdb table lists in-frame clones only, not all of them. Here the sample spans a few hundred thousand clones, roughly 15% being singletons. A remark on this clone: Its target is unknown.

V dropped 0 bases and J dropped 15 bases, with 18 bases sitting between them. Per the germline V gene, CDR1 is LNHNV and CDR2 is YYDKDF (reference sequence). The CDR3 runs 14 residues. The receptor comes from a woman aged 18-29 years in good health. Sequenced: naive CD4+ T cells from blood. The gene calls are TRBV15 and TRBJ2-1, with D tentatively TRBD1 (5 bases). The CDR3 reads CATSRDETATSPFF. In DNA form, the CDR3 reads TGTGCCACCAGCAGAGACGAGACAGCCACCAGCCCGTTCTTC.